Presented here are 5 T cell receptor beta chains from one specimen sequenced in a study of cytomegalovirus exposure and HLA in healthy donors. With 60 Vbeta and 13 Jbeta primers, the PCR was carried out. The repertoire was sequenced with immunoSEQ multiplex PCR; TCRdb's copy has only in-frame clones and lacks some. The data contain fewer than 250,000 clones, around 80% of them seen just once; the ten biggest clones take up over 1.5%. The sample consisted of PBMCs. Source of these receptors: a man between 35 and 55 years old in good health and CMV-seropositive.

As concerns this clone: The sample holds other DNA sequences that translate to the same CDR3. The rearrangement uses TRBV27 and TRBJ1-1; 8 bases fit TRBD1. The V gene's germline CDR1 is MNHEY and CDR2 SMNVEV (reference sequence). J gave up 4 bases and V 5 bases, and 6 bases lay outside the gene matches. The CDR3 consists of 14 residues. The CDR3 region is CASSPGTGRTEAFF. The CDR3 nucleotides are TGTGCCAGCAGTCCCGGGACAGGCCGCACTGAAGCTTTCTTT.

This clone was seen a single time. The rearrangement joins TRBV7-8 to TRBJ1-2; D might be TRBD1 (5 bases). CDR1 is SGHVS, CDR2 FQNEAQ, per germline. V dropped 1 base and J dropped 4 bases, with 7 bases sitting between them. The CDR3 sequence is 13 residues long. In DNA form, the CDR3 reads TGTGCCAGCAGCTTAGGACAGAGCTATGGCTACACCTTC. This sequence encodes CASSLGQSYGYTF.

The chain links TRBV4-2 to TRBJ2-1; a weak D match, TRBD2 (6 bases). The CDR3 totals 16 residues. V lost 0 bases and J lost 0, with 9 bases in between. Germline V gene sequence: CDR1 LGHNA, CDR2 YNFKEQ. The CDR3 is CASSQDTGDSYNEQFF. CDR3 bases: TGTGCCAGCAGCCAAGATACGGGGGACTCCTACAATGAGCAGTTCTTC.

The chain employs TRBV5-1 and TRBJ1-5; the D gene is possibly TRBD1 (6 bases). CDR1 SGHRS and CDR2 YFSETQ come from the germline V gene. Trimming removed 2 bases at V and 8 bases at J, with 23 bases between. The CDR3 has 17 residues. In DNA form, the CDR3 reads TGCGCCAGCAGCTTTGACCCTCTGGGGGCAGGCACGGAGCCCCAGCATTTT. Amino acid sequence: CASSFDPLGAGTEPQHF.

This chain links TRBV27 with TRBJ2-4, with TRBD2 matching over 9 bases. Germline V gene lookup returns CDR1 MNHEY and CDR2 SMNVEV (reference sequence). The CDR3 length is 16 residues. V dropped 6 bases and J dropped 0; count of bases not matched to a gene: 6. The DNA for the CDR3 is TGTGCCAGCAGCCCGCGGGAGGGCCTAGCCAAAAACATTCAGTACTTC. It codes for CASSPREGLAKNIQYF.